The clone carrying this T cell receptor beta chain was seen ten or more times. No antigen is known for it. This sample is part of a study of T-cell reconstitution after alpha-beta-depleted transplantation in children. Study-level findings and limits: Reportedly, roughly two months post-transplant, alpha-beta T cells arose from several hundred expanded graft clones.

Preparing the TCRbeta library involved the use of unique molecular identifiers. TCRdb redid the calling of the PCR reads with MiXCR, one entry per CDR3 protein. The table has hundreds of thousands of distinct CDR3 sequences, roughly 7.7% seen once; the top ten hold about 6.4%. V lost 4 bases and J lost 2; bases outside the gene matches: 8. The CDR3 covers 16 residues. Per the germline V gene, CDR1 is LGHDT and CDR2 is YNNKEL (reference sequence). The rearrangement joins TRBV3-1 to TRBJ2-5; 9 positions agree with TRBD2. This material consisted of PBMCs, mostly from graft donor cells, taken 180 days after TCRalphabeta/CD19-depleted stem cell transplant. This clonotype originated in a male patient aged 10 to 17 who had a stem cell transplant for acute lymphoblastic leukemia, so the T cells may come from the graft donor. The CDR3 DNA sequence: TGTGCCAGCAGCCCAGGGACTAGCAAGAGGCAAGAGACCCAGTACTTC. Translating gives CASSPGTSKRQETQYF.